The 21 T cell receptor beta chains given below trace back to one sample, sequenced in a study of vaccination and CD4 T cells after COVID-19 (dated by TCRdb to between 2021 and 2024). The treatment or condition label of this sample denotes: roughly 11-day PBMC culture with coronavirus spike peptide pools or control peptides (ViraFEST assay). The protocol used for the library was PCR. Sequencing was carried out with an Illumina iSeq 100. TCR sequencing of DNA from cultured CD4+ T cells used the Oncomine TCR Beta short-read assay at the Johns Hopkins FTIC core. TCRdb applied fastp at Q25 and MiXCR to the public reads, then kept only in-frame beta chains. Merged by CDR3 protein, the rows form single entries marked with the most common genes and DNA. This sample lists some 15,000 distinct CDR3 sequences; roughly 26% were detected once. Roughly a sixth of the sample lies in the top ten. No antigens are known for them.

Specimen: CD4+ T cells from blood, cultured in vitro, collected after SARS-CoV-2 vaccination. Receptors originate from a human donor who had recovered from COVID-19.

This clonotype turned up a few times. The rearrangement joins TRBV2 to TRBJ2-1, with TRBD2 matching 8 bases. Trimming at V came to 8 bases and at J to 6 bases, leaving 9 bases not matched to a gene. This CDR3 has 14 amino acids. The V gene's germline CDR1 is SNHLY and CDR2 FYNNEI. In DNA, the CDR3 is TGTGCCAGCCGGACTAGCTCTAAGTTCAATGAGCAGTTCTTC. Protein product: CASRTSSKFNEQFF.

The chain employs TRBV7-9 and TRBJ1-5; D is perhaps TRBD1 (5 bases). CDR3 length: 14 residues. Germline V CDR1 and CDR2: SEHNR, FQNEAQ (reference sequence). Trimming stripped 1 base from V and 4 bases from J, with 8 bases between. CDR3 sequence (DNA): TGTGCCAGCAGCTTAGGGGGCGGGAATCAGCCCCAGCATTTT. Translating gives CASSLGGGNQPQHF. The whole variable domain, remainder taken from reference TRBV7-9 and TRBJ1-5, is DTGVSQNPRHKITKRGQNVTFRCDPISEHNRLYWYRQTLGQGPEFLTYFQNEAQLEKSRLLSDRFSAERPKGSFSTLEIQRTEQGDSAMYLCASSLGGGNQPQHFGDGTRLSIL.

The gene calls are TRBV6-2 or TRBV6-3 and TRBJ2-1, with D maybe TRBD2 (5 bases). V lost 5 bases and J lost 6, with 17 bases in between. The length of the CDR3 is 15 residues. Germline CDR1 MNHEY, CDR2 SVGEGT. CDR3 region: CASSPKRSLANEQFF. CDR3 nucleotide sequence: TGTGCCAGCAGTCCCAAGCGGTCCCTAGCCAATGAGCAGTTCTTC.

The chain combines TRBV7-2 with TRBJ2-5; 14 nucleotides match TRBD2. V shed 6 bases and J 4 bases; nucleotides not matched to a gene: 7. This CDR3 is 16 amino acids long. CDR1 and CDR2 (germline): SGHTA, FQGNSA. The CDR3 nucleotides are TGTGCCAGCAGACCGACTAGCGGGAGGGCCGGAGAGACCCAGTACTTC. Its translation is CASRPTSGRAGETQYF.

The chain employs TRBV2 and TRBJ2-3; tentatively, D is TRBD1 or TRBD2 (5 bases each). Per germline, CDR1 SNHLY and CDR2 FYNNEI. The CDR3 runs 13 residues. The V and J ends lost 6 bases and 3 bases respectively, with 10 bases between them. The CDR3 DNA reads TGTGCCAGCAGCAGGGAGCGGACAGATACGCAGTATTTT. It is translated as CASSRERTDTQYF.

J is TRBJ1-5 and V is TRBV28; D not certain. Between the trimmed V and J ends, which lost 8 bases and 5 bases, there was a span of 16 bases. The germline gives CDR1 MDHEN, CDR2 SYDVKM. The CDR3 is 14 amino acids. In nucleotides, the CDR3 is TGTGCCAGCCTGAGACCCGAATCACATCAGCCCCAGCATTTT. It codes for CASLRPESHQPQHF.

The chain has TRBV20-1 and TRBJ2-7; D assignment may be TRBD1 or TRBD2 (5 bases each). This CDR3 spans 12 amino acids. V lost 2 bases and J 7 bases, leaving 12 bases between the germline ends. CDR1 is DFQATT, CDR2 SNEGSKA, per germline (reference sequence). Here the CDR3 DNA reads TGCAGTGCTAGACGGGACGGCAGAGAGCAGTACTTC. Protein product: CSARRDGREQYF.

The gene calls are TRBV6-2 or TRBV6-3 and TRBJ1-5; 9 bases line up with TRBD1. The trim removed 6 bases at V and 8 bases at J, leaving 5 bases unmatched. CDR3 length equals 13 residues. CDR1 and CDR2 (germline): MNHEY, SVGEGT. This chain's CDR3 is CASRTTGGEPQHF. CDR3 DNA sequence: TGTGCCAGCAGGACGACAGGGGGGGAGCCCCAGCATTTT.

The table lists this clonotype with a count of one. The chain recombines TRBV18 with TRBJ2-1, with D possibly being TRBD1 (5 bases). V lost 2 bases and J lost 4, with 6 bases in between. There are 13 residues in the CDR3. The germline V gene has CDR1 KGHSH and CDR2 LQKENI. CDR3 DNA sequence: TGTGCCAGCTCACCAGGACAATACAATGAGCAGTTCTTC. Translation: CASSPGQYNEQFF.

This clonotype showed up just a few times. The chain joins TRBV18 to TRBJ1-1, with D possibly matching TRBD1 (6 bases). CDR1 and CDR2 from the germline V gene are KGHSH and LQKENI. The CDR3 loop spans 14 amino acids. Between the trimmed V and J ends, which lost 1 base and 6 bases, there was a span of 12 bases. CDR3 loop: CASSPQGGQAEAFF. As DNA, the CDR3 is TGTGCCAGCTCACCACAAGGGGGGCAGGCTGAAGCTTTCTTT.

The chain recombines TRBV7-8 with TRBJ2-3, with no clear D. CDR1 SGHVS and CDR2 FQNEAQ come from the germline V gene. The ends were cut back, 5 bases at V and 6 bases at J, with 9 bases in the middle. The CDR3 runs 12 residues. CDR3: CASSVGRDTQYF. The CDR3 coding sequence is TGTGCCAGCAGCGTGGGCCGTGATACGCAGTATTTT.

This clonotype has just a few counts. V gene TRBV25-1 combines with J gene TRBJ1-5; TRBD1 agrees at 9 bases. The CDR3 runs to 17 residues. V lost 5 bases to trimming and J lost 7 bases; unmatched junction nucleotides: 15. The germline gives CDR1 MGHDK, CDR2 SYGVNS. The CDR3 bases are TGTGCCAGCAGTTCCCCCCCGCGGGACAGGGTAAAACAGCCCCAGCATTTT. This translates into CASSSPPRDRVKQPQHF.

This clonotype was found once. This sequence joins TRBV7-2 and TRBJ2-1, with no clear D. Germline lookup yields CDR1 SGHTA and CDR2 FQGNSA. The V and J ends lost 5 bases and 5 bases respectively, with 10 bases between them. The CDR3 sequence is 13 residues long. The CDR3 region has the DNA TGTACCAGCAGCCCCTACTATGACAATGAGCAGTTCTTC. This sequence encodes CTSSPYYDNEQFF.

This clonotype was recorded a few times. V is TRBV21-1 and J is TRBJ2-1; TRBD1 is the table's D call and was not checked against the DNA. TRBV21-1 is a known pseudogene. The CDR3 totals 17 residues. For the CDR3, the DNA is TGTGCCAGCAGCAAGGATGAGCCGGGACAGGGTTACAATGAGCAGTTCTTC. Translated, it gives CASSKDEPGQGYNEQFF.

By share, this clonotype counts as medium-sized. The J gene is TRBJ1-6, the V gene TRBV2; 7 nucleotides align to TRBD1. Trimming cost V 4 bases and J 7 bases; bases outside gene matches: 7. Germline CDR1 is SNHLY and CDR2 is FYNNEI. This CDR3 is built from 15 residues. Written as DNA, the CDR3 is TGTGCCAGCAGTGGCAGAGTCAGGGGGAATTCACCCCTCCACTTT. It yields the protein CASSGRVRGNSPLHF.

This clonotype showed up just a few times. The chain couples TRBV6-4 to TRBJ2-3; D call uncertain. Trimming shortened V by 7 bases and J by 6 bases, and 23 bases separated the two germline ends. This CDR3 comprises 16 residues. Germline V gives CDR1 MRHNA, CDR2 SNTAGT. CDR3 amino acids: CASIRFPPRLPDTQYF. The CDR3 bases are TGTGCCAGCATAAGGTTCCCCCCCAGGCTCCCGGATACGCAGTATTTT.

This clonotype came up a few times. The rearrangement links TRBV7-3 to TRBJ2-3; D is possibly TRBD2 (6 bases). Germline CDR1 and CDR2: SGHTA and FQGTGA. V lost 1 base and J 7 bases, leaving 15 bases between the germline ends. This CDR3 has 15 amino acids. In nucleotides, the CDR3 is TGTGCCAGCAGCTTAAAACCCGGGAGCGTACATACGCAGTATTTT. Amino acid sequence: CASSLKPGSVHTQYF.

This chain's CDR3 is CASSLRREVIRNEQFF. In nucleotides, the CDR3 is TGTGCCAGCAGTTTAAGGCGGGAGGTAATTAGGAATGAGCAGTTCTTC. This chain joins TRBV6-2 or TRBV6-3 and TRBJ2-1; 8 positions match TRBD2. V lost 4 bases and J lost 7; bases outside the gene matches: 12. The germline V gene has CDR1 MNHEY and CDR2 SVGEGT. The CDR3 has 16 amino acids.

The rearrangement uses TRBV5-6 and TRBJ1-2; D ambiguous. The CDR3 covers 17 residues. V was cut by 4 bases and J by 2 bases, with 21 bases left in between. The germline CDR1 and CDR2 sequences are SGHDT and YYEEEE. The CDR3 loop reads CASSPRTRGNKNYGYTF. In DNA, the CDR3 is TGTGCCAGCAGCCCCAGGACCCGGGGTAATAAGAACTATGGCTACACCTTC. The whole variable domain, remainder taken from reference TRBV5-6 and TRBJ1-2, is DAGVTQSPTHLIKTRGQQVTLRCSPKSGHDTVSWYQQALGQGPQFIFQYYEEEERQRGNFPDRFSGHQFPNYSSELNVNALLLGDSALYLCASSPRTRGNKNYGYTFGSGTRLTVV.

This clonotype was seen more than once but under ten times. This chain connects TRBV20-1 to TRBJ1-1; tentatively, D is TRBD1 (6 bases). The CDR3 has 15 amino acids. V was clipped by 3 bases and J by 1 base, with 15 bases between them. Per the germline V gene, CDR1 is DFQATT and CDR2 is SNEGSKA (reference sequence). The CDR3 DNA is TGCAGTGCTAGGCGTCGGGGGGCGCGGAACACTGAAGCTTTCTTT. It is translated as CSARRRGARNTEAFF.

This chain links TRBV30 with TRBJ2-1; TRBD1 matches 11 bases. The CDR3 is made up of 14 amino acids. V was clipped by 2 bases and J by 5 bases; unmatched bases: 2. In germline, CDR1 is GTSNPN, CDR2 SVGIG (reference sequence). The CDR3 region is CAWSRDRGDNEQFF. Here the CDR3 DNA reads TGTGCCTGGAGTCGGGACAGGGGGGACAATGAGCAGTTCTTC.